This entry is about one T cell receptor beta chain. Grouping used clinical history reported by participants in a survey and questionnaire. This specimen belongs to a study of blood T cell repertoires in COVID-19. Study-wide context: Material from acute and convalescent COVID-19 was sourced from the United States, Italy and Spain.

TCRdb's table, derived via immunoSEQ multiplex PCR, lists solely in-frame clones and lacks some. Among approximately 200,000 clones listed, approximately 88% were seen once. The ends lost 1 base at V and 4 bases at J; junction bases unmatched: 9. This CDR3 contains 18 residues. CDR1 and CDR2 (germline): SGHVS, FNYEAQ. J is TRBJ2-2 and V is TRBV7-6; 10 bases line up with TRBD2. This clonotype originated in a man aged 18 to 29 with acute COVID-19. Sequenced material: PBMCs or T cells enriched from blood (not recorded which). In nucleotides, the CDR3 is TGTGCCAGCAGCTTAGAGCCTAGCGGGAGCAGGGGCACCGGGGAGCTGTTTTTT. This gives the protein CASSLEPSGSRGTGELFF.